The 29 T cell receptor beta chains below come from one sample, sequenced in a study of a mutant IDH1 vaccine in newly diagnosed glioma. The protocol was immunoSEQ multiplex PCR, while the TCRdb copy is restricted to in-frame clones and leaves out a portion. Of roughly 10,000 clones listed, approximately 88% were seen once; the top ten hold around 4.9%. These TCRs' antigens remain unknown. Described time point: week 23, last vaccination. Every single dose of the vaccine, 300 ug of mutant IDH1 20-mer peptide, came with topical imiquimod. The sample here was PBMCs, taken from a glioma patient whose treatment included an IDH1 peptide vaccine. The receptors shown here come from a woman aged 40-49 years with glioma. Some clones in this sample may be carry-over from other donors' samples.

J is TRBJ2-1 and V is TRBV9; 12 bases line up with TRBD2. The V gene's germline CDR1 is SGDLS and CDR2 YYNGEE. V trimming: 4 bases; J trimming: 1 base; junction bases outside the gene matches: 15. This CDR3 region has 20 residues. CDR3 amino acids: CASSPRQGRLAGESYNEQFF. Here the CDR3 DNA reads TGTGCCAGCAGCCCGAGGCAGGGTCGACTAGCGGGAGAGTCCTACAATGAGCAGTTCTTC.

The chain has TRBV7-2 and TRBJ2-7, with D perhaps TRBD1 (6 bases). CDR1 and CDR2 (germline): SGHTA, FQGNSA. The CDR3 extends over 13 amino acids. Trimming left V 5 bases short and J 3 bases short, with 11 bases between. CDR3 sequence: CASSQIRGYEQYF. CDR3 coding DNA: TGTGCCAGCAGCCAGATCAGGGGCTACGAGCAGTACTTC.

Only one count was recorded for this clone. Germline and junction disagree at one end, which may indicate a read error. This chain uses TRBV28 with TRBJ2-7, with 8 bases identical to TRBD2. The CDR3 runs to 11 residues. CDR1 MDHEN and CDR2 SYDVKM come from the germline V gene. The CDR3 DNA follows: TGTGCCAGCAGTTCGGGGGGGTCTAGGGACTTC. Amino acids: CASSSGGSRDF.

This clone was picked up one time. The chain recombines TRBV13 with TRBJ1-1, with a possible D match to TRBD1 (5 bases). CDR3 length: 14 residues. Germline CDR1 and CDR2: PRHDT and FYEKMQ (reference sequence). Trimming took off 4 bases at V and 5 bases at J, with 14 bases between the two ends. CDR3 in amino acids: CASSSDGGGTEAFF. The CDR3 nucleotides read TGTGCCAGCAGCTCCGACGGGGGAGGGACTGAAGCTTTCTTT.

The V gene is TRBV5-1, the J gene TRBJ2-3; either TRBD1 or TRBD2 may supply D (5 bases each). V gave up 7 bases and J gave up 2 bases, with 14 bases separating them. This CDR3 has 14 amino acids. CDR1 is SGHRS, CDR2 YFSETQ, per germline. CDR3 protein: CASFPGQDTDTQYF. The CDR3 region has the DNA TGCGCCAGCTTCCCGGGGCAGGACACAGATACGCAGTATTTT.

This clone was picked up a small number of times. V is TRBV6-5 and J is TRBJ1-3; D not certain. V lost 7 bases and J 3 bases, leaving 13 bases between the germline ends. The CDR3 has 14 amino acids. Germline V gives CDR1 MNHEY, CDR2 SVGAGI. The CDR3 region is CASMGWGGGNTIYF. CDR3 nucleotides: TGTGCCAGCATGGGATGGGGAGGTGGAAACACCATATATTTT.

The gene calls are TRBV7-9 and TRBJ2-7, with 8 bases fitting TRBD2. Germline V gene sequence: CDR1 SEHNR, CDR2 FQNEAQ (reference sequence). The CDR3 contains 14 residues. With V trimmed by 5 bases and J by 0 bases, 3 bases remained unmatched. The CDR3 sequence: CASSRGGSSYEQYF. The DNA of the CDR3 is TGTGCCAGCAGCCGGGGGGGGAGCTCCTACGAGCAGTACTTC.

The chain couples TRBV9 to TRBJ2-3, with 7 bases identical to TRBD2. Germline CDR1 reads SGDLS; CDR2 reads YYNGEE. The junction had 3 bases not matched to a gene; V was cut back by 2 bases and J by 6 bases. The CDR3 has 13 residues. In nucleotides, the CDR3 is TGTGCCAGCAGCGTGGACGGGGGGGATACGCAGTATTTT. Its protein is CASSVDGGDTQYF.

The V and J genes are TRBV5-4 and TRBJ2-6; D unclear. Germline V gives CDR1 SGHNT, CDR2 YYREEE (reference sequence). The CDR3 runs to 16 residues. V lost 0 bases and J 0 bases, leaving 7 bases between the germline ends. CDR3: CASSLDPVSGANVLTF. CDR3 sequence (DNA): TGTGCCAGCAGCTTGGACCCCGTCTCTGGGGCCAACGTCCTGACTTTC.

This chain links TRBV5-1 with TRBJ1-5; D call uncertain. Deletions cut 0 bases from V and 5 bases from J, with 6 bases between. Germline V gene lookup returns CDR1 SGHRS and CDR2 YFSETQ. This CDR3 has 13 residues. Here the CDR3 reads CASSLEGYQPQHF. The CDR3 coding sequence is TGCGCCAGCAGCTTGGAAGGCTATCAGCCCCAGCATTTT.

The chain links TRBV5-4 to TRBJ1-1; 7 positions agree with TRBD1. Germline loops: CDR1 SGHNT, CDR2 YYREEE (reference sequence). J was trimmed by 7 bases and V by 4 bases; bases with no gene match: 10. The CDR3 contains 14 residues. CDR3 residues: CASSEYTGAHEAFF. The CDR3 nucleotides are TGTGCCAGCAGCGAGTACACAGGGGCGCATGAAGCTTTCTTT. Looking up the rest from reference TRBV5-4 and TRBJ1-1 gives the full variable domain: ETGVTQSPTHLIKTRGQQVTLRCSSQSGHNTVSWYQQALGQGPQFIFQYYREEENGRGNFPPRFSGLQFPNYSSELNVNALELDDSALYLCASSEYTGAHEAFFGQGTRLTVV.

J is TRBJ1-6 and V is TRBV25-1; D is unresolved. The CDR3 extends over 15 amino acids. The germline V and J ends were trimmed by 10 bases and 7 bases, with 20 bases remaining between them. CDR1 MGHDK and CDR2 SYGVNS come from the germline V gene. CDR3 protein: CANLTWRPRNSPLHF. Here the CDR3 DNA reads TGTGCCAACCTTACGTGGCGGCCCAGGAATTCACCCCTCCACTTT.

The rearrangement uses TRBV6-1 and TRBJ1-6, with 9 bases matching TRBD1. The J segment lost 10 bases and the V segment lost 10 bases, leaving 5 bases of the junction unmatched. The CDR3 loop spans 12 amino acids. The germline V gene has CDR1 MNHNS and CDR2 SASEGT. This chain's CDR3 is CATGTGNSPLHF. The DNA for the CDR3 is TGTGCCACCGGGACAGGGAACTCACCCCTCCACTTT.

The chain links TRBV7-7 to TRBJ2-1; no clear D. This CDR3 spans 10 amino acids. Trimming took off 1 base at V and 13 bases at J, with 5 bases between the two ends. From germline, CDR1 is SSHAT and CDR2 FNYEAQ (reference sequence). DNA of the CDR3: TGTGCCAGCAGCTTAGGGTCCCAGTTCTTC. Encoded protein: CASSLGSQFF.

The V call is TRBV21-1, the J call TRBJ2-7. TRBV21-1 is reported as a pseudogene. This CDR3 comprises 11 residues. Here the CDR3 reads CASCPSYEQYF. CDR3 sequence (DNA): TGTGCCAGCTGCCCATCCTACGAGCAGTACTTC.

The chain is built from TRBV28 and TRBJ2-5, with 9 bases aligning to TRBD2. The germline V gene has CDR1 MDHEN and CDR2 SYDVKM. The CDR3 consists of 15 residues. The V and J ends lost 7 bases and 5 bases, in that order; junction bases with no gene match: 11. CDR3 nucleotides: TGTGCCAGCATCTCTCTGGCGGGAGGGAGGGAGACCCAGTACTTC. As protein: CASISLAGGRETQYF.

The CDR3 loop reads CASNEGRADEQYF. CDR3 in DNA: TGTGCCAGCAACGAGGGGAGGGCTGACGAGCAGTACTTC. This rearrangement joins TRBV28 to TRBJ2-7; 7 positions agree with TRBD2. In germline, CDR1 is MDHEN, CDR2 SYDVKM. V shed 7 bases and J 5 bases; nucleotides not matched to a gene: 8. The CDR3 spans 13 residues.

The chain links TRBV7-2 to TRBJ2-5, with a weak D call TRBD1 (5 bases). There are 15 residues in the CDR3. V was clipped by 5 bases and J by 2 bases, with 15 bases between them. The germline V gene has CDR1 SGHTA and CDR2 FQGNSA. CDR3 coding DNA: TGTGCCAGCAGCCCCCCGACAGCAGTACAAGAGACCCAGTACTTC. Translation: CASSPPTAVQETQYF.

The chain employs TRBV6-5 and TRBJ2-3; unclear D gene. Between the trimmed V and J ends, which lost 4 bases and 3 bases, there was a span of 11 bases. Germline lookup yields CDR1 MNHEY and CDR2 SVGAGI. The CDR3 spans 14 residues. The CDR3 region has the DNA TGTGCCAGCAGTTCCCGTCGGCCGACAGATACGCAGTATTTT. Protein sequence: CASSSRRPTDTQYF.

The rearrangement uses TRBV19 and TRBJ2-2; 9 bases match TRBD1. The CDR3 spans 15 residues. CDR1 and CDR2 from the germline V gene are LNHDA and SQIVND (reference sequence). With 6 bases clipped from V and 7 bases from J, the junction kept 9 bases outside the gene matches. CDR3 DNA sequence: TGTGCCAGTAGCCAGGGACAGGGTTTGAGCGGGGAGCTGTTTTTT. This sequence encodes CASSQGQGLSGELFF.

V and J are TRBV5-4 and TRBJ2-5; no firm D call. The CDR3 consists of 15 residues. Germline V gene data show CDR1 as SGHNT and CDR2 as YYREEE (reference sequence). With 4 bases removed from V and 0 bases from J, the gap between germline ends came to 13 bases. In DNA, the CDR3 is TGTGCCAGCAGCCGCCATACCGGGTACCAAGAGACCCAGTACTTC. This encodes CASSRHTGYQETQYF.

CDR3 nucleotides: TGTGCCTGCCTTCCGGGACTAGCGCTTGGTGAGCAGTTCTTC. This codes for CACLPGLALGEQFF. The chain has TRBV30 and TRBJ2-1, with 10 positions matching TRBD2. V dropped 6 bases and J dropped 9; count of bases not matched to a gene: 11. CDR3 size: 14 residues. Germline lookup yields CDR1 GTSNPN and CDR2 SVGIG (reference sequence). Full variable domain (outside the CDR3, taken from reference TRBV30 and TRBJ2-1): SQTIHQWPATLVQPVGSPLSLECTVEGTSNPNLYWYRQAAGRGLQLLFYSVGIGQISSEVPQNLSASRPQDRQFILSSKKLLLSDSGFYLCACLPGLALGEQFFGPGTRLTVL.

The genes are TRBV9 and TRBJ2-3, with D unclear. V was pared by 1 base and J by 0 bases, with 6 bases between. The CDR3 is 14 residues long. CDR1 is SGDLS and CDR2 is YYNGEE in the germline V gene. CDR3 in amino acids: CASSVSESTDTQYF. The CDR3 nucleotides read TGTGCCAGCAGCGTATCGGAGAGCACAGATACGCAGTATTTT.

This clone was observed a few times. The J gene is TRBJ1-1, the V gene TRBV6-4; D is unresolved. The CDR3 loop spans 13 amino acids. Germline CDR1 and CDR2: MRHNA and SNTAGT. V lost 3 bases and J lost 1, with 6 bases in between. The CDR3 is CASSEKGNTEAFF. The CDR3 DNA reads as TGTGCCAGCAGTGAGAAGGGGAACACTGAAGCTTTCTTT.

This sequence joins TRBV7-2 and TRBJ2-7, with D perhaps given as TRBD1 or TRBD2 (5 bases each). Germline CDR1 SGHTA, CDR2 FQGNSA. Deletions cut 5 bases from V and 7 bases from J, with 18 bases between. The CDR3 runs 14 residues. For the CDR3, the DNA is TGTGCCAGCAGCCCCGGGACGCGGGTAGGGGAGCAGTACTTC. Translated, it gives CASSPGTRVGEQYF. The full variable domain, rest sourced from reference TRBV7-2 and TRBJ2-7, is GAGVSQSPSNKVTEKGKDVELRCDPISGHTALYWYRQSLGQGLEFLIYFQGNSAPDKSGLPSDRFSAERTGGSVSTLTIQRTQQEDSAVYLCASSPGTRVGEQYFGPGTRLTVT.

The chain carries TRBV2 and TRBJ2-1; D possibly uses TRBD1 or TRBD2 (5 bases each). This CDR3 region has 13 residues. The germline CDR1 and CDR2 sequences are SNHLY and FYNNEI. The V end was cut by 6 bases, the J end by 12 bases, with 18 bases between. CDR3 sequence reads: CASRRGGRDGQFF. The CDR3 coding sequence is TGTGCCAGCAGGAGGGGTGGAAGGGATGGGCAGTTCTTC.

The J gene is TRBJ2-5, the V gene TRBV29-1; TRBD1 or TRBD2 may be the D gene (6 bases each). Germline V gene data show CDR1 as SQVTM and CDR2 as ANQGSEA. The CDR3 sequence is 13 residues long. The V and J ends lost 3 bases and 6 bases respectively, with 14 bases between them. CDR3 DNA sequence: TGCAGCGTTGATCCCGGGGGCAGGAAGACCCAGTACTTC. Protein sequence: CSVDPGGRKTQYF.

The chain recombines TRBV23-1 with TRBJ2-3; 7 nucleotides line up with TRBD1. TRBV23-1 is assigned to the ORF class and has an uncertain function. The CDR3 extends over 17 amino acids. V dropped 4 bases and J dropped 3; count of bases not matched to a gene: 13. As DNA, the CDR3 is TGCGCCAGCAGTCTTGAGGAAAAGACAGGGAAGACAGATACGCAGTATTTT. Translated: CASSLEEKTGKTDTQYF.

The V and J genes are TRBV4-2 and TRBJ2-7; TRBD2 matches at 8 bases. The CDR3 sequence is 16 residues long. Germline V gene lookup returns CDR1 LGHNA and CDR2 YNFKEQ. With 0 bases clipped from V and 4 bases from J, the junction kept 8 bases outside the gene matches. CDR3 protein: CASSQDGSGEFYEQYF. The CDR3 nucleotides read TGTGCCAGCAGCCAAGACGGTAGCGGGGAGTTTTACGAGCAGTACTTC.